Included here is one T cell receptor beta chain sequence, with context. Its specificity is unknown. Assay execution proceeded at the deep level. Sorted-subset replicate PCRs used 200 ng of genomic DNA. This amount corresponded to tens of thousands of T cell genomes. Sequenced by immunoSEQ multiplex PCR; TCRdb stores in-frame clones only, minus some. The sample lists around 1,100,000 clones, 60% to 85% occurring once. This entry comes from a study of shared clonotypes between healthy human individuals. Study-level results: In contrast to clonotypes shared by all four donors, non-shared clonotypes had lower generation probabilities.

The CDR3 consists of 13 residues. CDR1 and CDR2 (germline): MGHRA, YSYEKL. The trim removed 4 bases at V and 5 bases at J, leaving 4 bases unmatched. Material: memory CD4+ T cells from PBMCs. Subset denoted: CD45RA-negative fraction. The chain uses TRBV4-1 and TRBJ2-7; 8 bases map to TRBD1. The clonotype was recovered from a man aged 18 to 29 in good health. Some clones in this sample may be carry-over from other donors' samples. Written as DNA, the CDR3 is TGCGCCAGCAGCCCTGGACAGGGAGACGAGCAGTACTTC. As protein: CASSPGQGDEQYF.